The sequence of this T cell receptor beta chain was determined in a study of blood T cell repertoires in COVID-19. Turning to the study itself: T cells, B-cell-depleted T cells, or PBMCs provided the cDNA or gDNA that served as material.

The repertoire was sequenced with immunoSEQ multiplex PCR; TCRdb's copy has only in-frame clones and lacks some. The table has some 500,000 clones, less than 90% seen once. CDR1 and CDR2 from the germline V gene are LGHDT and YNNKEL (reference sequence). This CDR3 has 13 amino acids. The V end lost 4 bases, the J end lost 5 bases, and 11 bases lay between the germline ends. The sequencing sample was made of peripheral blood. V gene TRBV3-1 (or the pseudogene TRBV3-2) combines with J gene TRBJ2-5; no definite D call. This clonotype was obtained from a woman between 50 and 59 years old with COVID-19, enrolled during active disease. This CDR3 is CASSRSSGETQYF. The CDR3 coding sequence is TGTGCCAGCAGCCGGAGCAGTGGGGAGACCCAGTACTTC.